One sample yielded the 11 T cell receptor beta chains listed below, sequenced in a study of blood T cell repertoires in COVID-19. Libraries were prepared by immunoSEQ multiplex PCR; TCRdb keeps only in-frame clonotypes and omits some of them. The sample yields roughly 120,000 clones, approximately 82% seen once. The sample taken for sequencing was peripheral blood. Receptor source: a man in his sixties or seventies with active or convalescent COVID-19.

The table lists this clone with a count of one. This chain connects TRBV28 to TRBJ1-4; 8 bases align to TRBD1. This CDR3 region has 16 residues. Looked up from germline, CDR1 is MDHEN and CDR2 is SYDVKM. Unmatched junction bases numbered 8, after V lost 1 base and J lost 7 bases. This CDR3 is CASSLLGAGGREKLFF. Written as DNA, the CDR3 is TGTGCCAGCAGTTTATTGGGGGCAGGGGGCCGTGAAAAACTGTTTTTT.

The J gene is TRBJ2-1, the V gene TRBV9, with TRBD2 matching over 8 bases. This CDR3 has 14 residues. With 3 bases clipped from V and 7 bases from J, the junction kept 6 bases outside the gene matches. Germline CDR1 SGDLS, CDR2 YYNGEE. The CDR3 region is CASSATGLGNEQFF. The CDR3 DNA follows: TGTGCCAGCAGCGCCACGGGACTAGGGAATGAGCAGTTCTTC.

The rearrangement joins TRBV7-2 to TRBJ1-2; TRBD1 agrees at 7 bases. In germline, CDR1 is SGHTA, CDR2 FQGNSA. V gave up 5 bases and J gave up 4 bases; unmatched junction bases: 4. The CDR3 totals 13 residues. The DNA of the CDR3 is TGTGCCAGCAGCAAAGACAGGGTCTATGGCTACACCTTC. Amino acid sequence: CASSKDRVYGYTF.

The CDR3 DNA sequence: TGTGCCAGCGAGTGGAACACAGGGGTGAACACTGAAGCTTTCTTT. It translates to CASEWNTGVNTEAFF. The chain combines TRBV6-5 with TRBJ1-1; TRBD1 matches at 7 bases. Germline CDR1 reads MNHEY; CDR2 reads SVGAGI. This CDR3 spans 15 amino acids. V shed 8 bases and J 0 bases; nucleotides not matched to a gene: 9.

The chain is built from TRBV4-3 and TRBJ2-7, with a tentative D call TRBD2 (5 bases). Trimming cost V 0 bases and J 4 bases, with 16 bases left between them. Germline V gene lookup returns CDR1 LGHNA and CDR2 YSLEER. The CDR3 sequence is 16 residues long. The CDR3 here is CASSQDLGGGEYEQYF. The CDR3 DNA sequence: TGCGCCAGCAGCCAAGATTTAGGAGGCGGTGAATACGAGCAGTACTTC.

This chain joins TRBV15 and TRBJ1-2; weak D call: TRBD1 (5 bases). CDR3 length equals 14 residues. Trimming stripped 5 bases from V and 3 bases from J, with 13 bases between. Germline V gene sequence: CDR1 LNHNV, CDR2 YYDKDF (reference sequence). CDR3 bases: TGTGCCACCAGCGGACCAGGGTTCGACTATGGCTACACCTTC. Translated, it gives CATSGPGFDYGYTF. Supplemented by reference TRBV15 and TRBJ1-2, the full variable domain reads DAMVIQNPRYQVTQFGKPVTLSCSQTLNHNVMYWYQQKSSQAPKLLFHYYDKDFNNEADTPDNFQSRRPNTSFCFLDIRSPGLGDTAMYLCATSGPGFDYGYTFGSGTRLTVV.

V is TRBV7-2 and J is TRBJ2-1; D is possibly TRBD2 (7 bases). V gave up 4 bases and J gave up 9 bases, with 16 bases separating them. In germline, CDR1 is SGHTA, CDR2 FQGNSA. The CDR3 length is 14 residues. The CDR3 nucleotides read TGTGCCAGCAGCTGGGGGGGCAGCAACAGTGAGCAGTTCTTC. The encoded protein is CASSWGGSNSEQFF.

The chain has TRBV4-3 and TRBJ2-7; TRBD2 agrees at 8 bases. This CDR3 contains 16 residues. The junction had 12 bases not matched to a gene; V was cut back by 4 bases and J by 4 bases. Germline V gives CDR1 LGHNA, CDR2 YSLEER. The CDR3 sequence is CASSLQAGTSGYEQYF. The CDR3 DNA is TGCGCCAGCAGCCTCCAGGCCGGGACTAGTGGTTACGAGCAGTACTTC.

This chain uses TRBV3-1 (or the pseudogene TRBV3-2) with TRBJ1-5; D gene uncertain. Trimming pared 4 bases from V and 3 bases from J, leaving 16 bases between. This CDR3 has 16 residues. Germline values: CDR1 LGHDT, CDR2 YNNKEL (reference sequence). The CDR3 loop is CASSLGSGASNQPQHF. The CDR3 DNA follows: TGTGCCAGCAGCCTAGGCTCAGGCGCTTCCAATCAGCCCCAGCATTTT.

V is TRBV5-1 and J is TRBJ1-1, with D perhaps matching TRBD1 (5 bases). This CDR3 spans 16 amino acids. Germline CDR1 SGHRS, CDR2 YFSETQ. Trimming shortened V by 4 bases and J by 1 base, and 17 bases separated the two germline ends. CDR3 region: CASSTNMGQRNTEAFF. CDR3 DNA sequence: TGCGCCAGCAGCACGAATATGGGGCAGAGGAACACTGAAGCTTTCTTT.

The chain has TRBV4-2 and TRBJ2-3; 14 nucleotides match TRBD2. V lost 0 bases, J lost 6 bases, and 5 bases stayed unmatched. The CDR3 is 17 residues long. CDR1 is LGHNA and CDR2 is YNFKEQ in the germline V gene. In nucleotides, the CDR3 is TGTGCCAGCAGCCAAGATACGACTAGCGGGGGGGCGGATACGCAGTATTTT. Residues: CASSQDTTSGGADTQYF.